Listed here are 9 T cell receptor beta chains from one sample, sequenced in a study of blood T cell repertoires in COVID-19. Profiling relied on immunoSEQ multiplex PCR, and the TCRdb table lists in-frame clones only, not all of them. Among roughly 110,000 clones listed, approximately 89% were seen once. The sequencing sample was made of peripheral blood. The receptor source for this set is a woman aged 60-75 years with COVID-19, enrolled during active disease.

The chain has TRBV14 and TRBJ2-2; D is perhaps TRBD2 (5 bases). The CDR3 covers 14 residues. CDR1 and CDR2 (germline): SGHDN, FVKESK. V was cut by 4 bases and J by 3 bases, with 9 bases left in between. CDR3 residues: CASSRGRDTGELFF. In DNA form, the CDR3 reads TGTGCCAGCAGCCGCGGGCGGGACACCGGGGAGCTGTTTTTT.

The chain combines TRBV4-1 with TRBJ2-7; a possible D gene is TRBD1 (5 bases). Germline V gene sequence: CDR1 MGHRA, CDR2 YSYEKL. The CDR3 sequence is 13 residues long. Trimming cost V 4 bases and J 5 bases, with 12 bases left between them. The CDR3 DNA reads TGCGCCAGCAGCCCTAACGCAGGGAACGAGCAGTACTTC. Amino acid sequence: CASSPNAGNEQYF.

The V and J genes are TRBV4-1 and TRBJ1-2; 11 bases agree with TRBD1. The germline V gene has CDR1 MGHRA and CDR2 YSYEKL. The CDR3 sequence is 15 residues long. The V gene end was trimmed by 3 bases and the J gene end by 4 bases; junction bases not matched to a gene: 4. CDR3 in amino acids: CASSQDRGQSYGYTF. The CDR3 nucleotides are TGCGCCAGCAGCCAGGACAGGGGGCAGAGCTATGGCTACACCTTC.

This sequence joins TRBV2 and TRBJ1-5, with 8 bases lining up with TRBD1. Per the germline V gene, CDR1 is SNHLY and CDR2 is FYNNEI. J was trimmed by 8 bases and V by 6 bases; bases with no gene match: 6. CDR3 length: 13 amino acids. CDR3: CASRLDREEPQHF. The CDR3 DNA is TGTGCCAGCAGATTGGACAGGGAGGAGCCCCAGCATTTT.

The chain is built from TRBV4-1 and TRBJ1-1; 8 bases are a match to TRBD1. The CDR3 sequence is 14 residues long. V lost 0 bases and J lost 6; bases outside the gene matches: 3. Looked up from germline, CDR1 is MGHRA and CDR2 is YSYEKL. The CDR3 DNA reads TGCGCCAGCAGCCAAGATCACAGGGGGTCTGAAGCTTTCTTT. Protein sequence: CASSQDHRGSEAFF.

The chain's CDR3 is CASSPPIRDRVLYEQYF. CDR3 sequence (DNA): TGTGCCAGCTCACCACCGATTCGGGACAGGGTCTTATACGAGCAGTACTTC. This chain joins TRBV18 and TRBJ2-7, with 9 bases identical to TRBD1. CDR1 and CDR2 from the germline V gene are KGHSH and LQKENI. V was clipped by 0 bases and J by 4 bases; unmatched bases: 10. The CDR3 runs 17 residues.

V gene TRBV30 combines with J gene TRBJ1-1; D is unresolved. Germline CDR1 and CDR2: GTSNPN and SVGIG (reference sequence). V was clipped by 2 bases and J by 5 bases, with 15 bases between them. The CDR3 sequence is 14 residues long. CDR3 residues: CAWSTWASGTEAFF. The CDR3 DNA follows: TGTGCCTGGAGTACTTGGGCCTCGGGGACTGAAGCTTTCTTT.

The J gene is TRBJ2-7, the V gene TRBV5-1; 9 bases agree with TRBD1. Germline values: CDR1 SGHRS, CDR2 YFSETQ. CDR3 size: 16 residues. Trimming cost V 4 bases and J 2 bases; bases outside gene matches: 10. The CDR3, as DNA: TGCGCCAGCAGCGGGCCGGGACAGGGCGTCGCCTACGAGCAGTACTTC. This sequence encodes CASSGPGQGVAYEQYF.

J is TRBJ2-1 and V is TRBV7-2, with 11 nucleotides matching TRBD2. This CDR3 contains 17 residues. Trimming took 2 bases from V and 10 from J; bases not matched to a gene: 13. Germline lookup yields CDR1 SGHTA and CDR2 FQGNSA. The CDR3 reads CASSLFSSGGMSSEQFF. The CDR3 bases are TGTGCCAGCAGCTTATTTTCTAGCGGGGGGATGAGTTCAGAGCAGTTCTTC.